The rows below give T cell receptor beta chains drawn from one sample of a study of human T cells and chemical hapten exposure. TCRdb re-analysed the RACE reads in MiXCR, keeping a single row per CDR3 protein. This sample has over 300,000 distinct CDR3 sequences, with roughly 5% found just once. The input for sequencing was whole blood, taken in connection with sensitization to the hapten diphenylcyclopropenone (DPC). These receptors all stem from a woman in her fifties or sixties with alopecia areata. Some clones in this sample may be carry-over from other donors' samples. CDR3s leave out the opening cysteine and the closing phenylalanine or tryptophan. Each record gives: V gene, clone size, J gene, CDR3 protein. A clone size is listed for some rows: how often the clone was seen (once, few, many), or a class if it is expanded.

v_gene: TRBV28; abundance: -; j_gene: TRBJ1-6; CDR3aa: ASSPMDRAGSPLH
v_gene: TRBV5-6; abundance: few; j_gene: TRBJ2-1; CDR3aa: ASSPPRTTYNEQF
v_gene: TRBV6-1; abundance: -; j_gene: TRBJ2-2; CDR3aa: ASSERVLVENGELF
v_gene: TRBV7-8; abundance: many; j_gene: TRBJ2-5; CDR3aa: ASSYRGGETQY
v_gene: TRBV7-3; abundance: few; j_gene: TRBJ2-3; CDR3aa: ASSLQGGQDTQY
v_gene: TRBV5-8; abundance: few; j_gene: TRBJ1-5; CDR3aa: ASSLKPGQGYYSNQPQH
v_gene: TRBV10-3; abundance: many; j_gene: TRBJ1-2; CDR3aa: AISESGGGQAYGYT
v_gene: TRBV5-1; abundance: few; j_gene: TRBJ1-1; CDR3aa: ASSLDSPTGGTEAF
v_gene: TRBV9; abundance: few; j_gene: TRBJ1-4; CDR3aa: ASSEGQGFANEKLF
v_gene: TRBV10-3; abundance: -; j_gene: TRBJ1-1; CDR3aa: AISSTGGSTEAF
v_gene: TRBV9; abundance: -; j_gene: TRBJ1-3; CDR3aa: ASSVGSVGPSGNTIY
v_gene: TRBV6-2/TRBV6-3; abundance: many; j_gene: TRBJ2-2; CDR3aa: ASSYLGQRGTGELF
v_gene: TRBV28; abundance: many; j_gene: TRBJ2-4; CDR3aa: ASRKVAKNIQY
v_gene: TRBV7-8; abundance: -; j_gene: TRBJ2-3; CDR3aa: ASRNFQFGGTDTQY
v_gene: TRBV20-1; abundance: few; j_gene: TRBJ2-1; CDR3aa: SANRGETYNEQF
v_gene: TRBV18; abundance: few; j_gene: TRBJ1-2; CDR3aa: ASSPTRAGGYGYT
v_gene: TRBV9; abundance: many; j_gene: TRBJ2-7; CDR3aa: ASSPPGLAGEQY
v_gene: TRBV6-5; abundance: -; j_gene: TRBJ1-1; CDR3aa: ASSYSTVMNTEAF
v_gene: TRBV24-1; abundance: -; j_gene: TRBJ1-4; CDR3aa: ATTWETVNEKLF
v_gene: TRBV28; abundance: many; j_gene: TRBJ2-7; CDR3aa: ASSFGQPSYEQY
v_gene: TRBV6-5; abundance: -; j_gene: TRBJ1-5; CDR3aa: ASSPWTDSSNQPQH
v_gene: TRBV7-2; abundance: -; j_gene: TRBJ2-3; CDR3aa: ASSLTNTGGADTQY
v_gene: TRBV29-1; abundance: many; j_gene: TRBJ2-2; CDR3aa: SVERTSTGELF
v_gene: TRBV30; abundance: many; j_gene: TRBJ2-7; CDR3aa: AWSVPGQGSYEQY
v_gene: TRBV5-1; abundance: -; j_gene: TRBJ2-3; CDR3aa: ASSLKASGGPSTDTQY
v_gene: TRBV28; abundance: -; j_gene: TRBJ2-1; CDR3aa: ASSLLPGARNYNEQF
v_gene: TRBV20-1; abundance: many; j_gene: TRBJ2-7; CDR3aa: SARPLLAGVTYEQY
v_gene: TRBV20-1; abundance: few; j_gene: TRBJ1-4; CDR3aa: SARDPGQRDRKLF
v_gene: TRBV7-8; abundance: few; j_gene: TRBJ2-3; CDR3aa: ASSLGPKLSGDTQY